The rows below give T cell receptor beta chains drawn from one sample of a study of T cells in Graves' hyperthyroidism and ophthalmopathy. In TCRdb, the multiplex PCR reads were re-called with MiXCR into one record per CDR3 protein. The table includes about 520,000 distinct CDR3 sequences, less than 25% detected once. The sample was blood. These receptors originate from a man between 18 and 35 years old with Graves' hyperthyroidism. Both conserved end residues are part of each CDR3. The D gene is left open where the match is weak. A row's size may be missing; if present it is once, few, many or a size class.

cdr3_nt: TGTGCCAGCAGCGTAGAGGGAAGGAACACTGAAGCTTTCTTT; cdr3_aa: CASSVEGRNTEAFF; j_call: TRBJ1-1; v_call: TRBV9; d_call: NA; clone_size: many
cdr3_nt: TGTGCCAGCGACAGGGGGCCAGGAGGTGGTCAGCCCCAGCATTTT; cdr3_aa: CASDRGPGGGQPQHF; j_call: TRBJ1-5; v_call: TRBV28; d_call: TRBD1; clone_size: NA
cdr3_nt: TGTGCCAGCAGCGCCGGACGGGGGCCCACCTACGAGCAGTACTTC; cdr3_aa: CASSAGRGPTYEQYF; j_call: TRBJ2-7; v_call: TRBV9; d_call: NA; clone_size: many
cdr3_nt: TGTGCCAGCAGCCCTAGGGCAGGAGCTAACTATGGCTACACCTTC; cdr3_aa: CASSPRAGANYGYTF; j_call: TRBJ1-2; v_call: TRBV3-1; d_call: NA; clone_size: many
cdr3_nt: TGTGCCAGCAGTTTGAGGGGAGGAACTGAAGCTTTCTTT; cdr3_aa: CASSLRGGTEAFF; j_call: TRBJ1-1; v_call: TRBV5-1; d_call: NA; clone_size: many
cdr3_nt: TGTGCCAGTTCCGGGACGGAAGAGACCCAGTACTTC; cdr3_aa: CASSGTEETQYF; j_call: TRBJ2-5; v_call: TRBV19; d_call: NA; clone_size: many
cdr3_nt: TGTGCCAGCAGTGAACCCCCAGGTGCGGGGGGTTATTATGAAGAGACCCAGTACTTC; cdr3_aa: CASSEPPGAGGYYEETQYF; j_call: TRBJ2-5; v_call: TRBV6-4; d_call: TRBD2; clone_size: many
cdr3_nt: TGTGCCAGCAGTGAAGTGGGAATTTATGGCTACACCTTC; cdr3_aa: CASSEVGIYGYTF; j_call: TRBJ1-2; v_call: TRBV2; d_call: NA; clone_size: many
cdr3_nt: TGTGCCAGCAGTTCCCGACAGGGGGAAGATGAGCAGTACTTC; cdr3_aa: CASSSRQGEDEQYF; j_call: TRBJ2-7; v_call: TRBV28; d_call: TRBD1; clone_size: many
cdr3_nt: TGTGCCAGCAGTTCCCGGGACGCCCAAGAGACCCAGTACTTC; cdr3_aa: CASSSRDAQETQYF; j_call: TRBJ2-5; v_call: TRBV28; d_call: NA; clone_size: many
cdr3_nt: TGTGCCAGCAGTCCTACAGGGACGCACTCTGGAAACACCATATATTTT; cdr3_aa: CASSPTGTHSGNTIYF; j_call: TRBJ1-3; v_call: TRBV12-3/TRBV12-4; d_call: NA; clone_size: many
cdr3_nt: TGTGCCAGCAGTTTCGGACAGGGACGGGCGCGGGGCTGGGCCCAGCATTTT; cdr3_aa: CASSFGQGRARGWAQHF; j_call: TRBJ1-5; v_call: TRBV6-5; d_call: TRBD1; clone_size: many
cdr3_nt: TGTGCCAGCAGTCAAAACGGAAACATTCAGTACTTC; cdr3_aa: CASSQNGNIQYF; j_call: TRBJ2-4; v_call: TRBV11-1; d_call: NA; clone_size: many
cdr3_nt: TGTGCCAGCAGTGAGACCGGGACAGGGGCTTACGAGCAGTACTTC; cdr3_aa: CASSETGTGAYEQYF; j_call: TRBJ2-7; v_call: TRBV6-1; d_call: TRBD1; clone_size: NA
cdr3_nt: TGTGCCAGCAGTTTTCGACTAGCGGGGACCCCCCGGGAAGAGACCCAGTACTTC; cdr3_aa: CASSFRLAGTPREETQYF; j_call: TRBJ2-5; v_call: TRBV28; d_call: TRBD2; clone_size: NA
cdr3_nt: TGTGCCCACGGGACAGGGTGGGGTGGCGGCTACACCTTC; cdr3_aa: CAHGTGWGGGYTF; j_call: TRBJ1-2; v_call: TRBV30; d_call: TRBD1; clone_size: few
cdr3_nt: TGCGCCAGCAGCTTGGGGTGGTACAGGGATAACACTGAAGCTTTCTTT; cdr3_aa: CASSLGWYRDNTEAFF; j_call: TRBJ1-1; v_call: TRBV5-1; d_call: NA; clone_size: NA
cdr3_nt: TGTGCCAGCTCATCACAGCCGGGGAGGGGTCAAGAGACCCAGTACTTC; cdr3_aa: CASSSQPGRGQETQYF; j_call: TRBJ2-5; v_call: TRBV18; d_call: TRBD2; clone_size: NA
cdr3_nt: TGCGCCAGCAGCTTGGCCGGACGACCTAACTATGGCTACACCTTC; cdr3_aa: CASSLAGRPNYGYTF; j_call: TRBJ1-2; v_call: TRBV5-1; d_call: NA; clone_size: many
cdr3_nt: TGCAGTGCGCGGGATACTAGGAGAGAGACCCAGTACTTC; cdr3_aa: CSARDTRRETQYF; j_call: TRBJ2-5; v_call: TRBV20-1; d_call: NA; clone_size: few
cdr3_nt: TGCGCCAGCAGCTTGGGGGACAGGTTAGATTCAGAGACCCAGTACTTC; cdr3_aa: CASSLGDRLDSETQYF; j_call: TRBJ2-5; v_call: TRBV5-1; d_call: TRBD1; clone_size: many
cdr3_nt: TGTGCCAGCCAGACAGGGGACACTGAAGCTTTCTTT; cdr3_aa: CASQTGDTEAFF; j_call: TRBJ1-1; v_call: TRBV12-3/TRBV12-4; d_call: TRBD1; clone_size: few